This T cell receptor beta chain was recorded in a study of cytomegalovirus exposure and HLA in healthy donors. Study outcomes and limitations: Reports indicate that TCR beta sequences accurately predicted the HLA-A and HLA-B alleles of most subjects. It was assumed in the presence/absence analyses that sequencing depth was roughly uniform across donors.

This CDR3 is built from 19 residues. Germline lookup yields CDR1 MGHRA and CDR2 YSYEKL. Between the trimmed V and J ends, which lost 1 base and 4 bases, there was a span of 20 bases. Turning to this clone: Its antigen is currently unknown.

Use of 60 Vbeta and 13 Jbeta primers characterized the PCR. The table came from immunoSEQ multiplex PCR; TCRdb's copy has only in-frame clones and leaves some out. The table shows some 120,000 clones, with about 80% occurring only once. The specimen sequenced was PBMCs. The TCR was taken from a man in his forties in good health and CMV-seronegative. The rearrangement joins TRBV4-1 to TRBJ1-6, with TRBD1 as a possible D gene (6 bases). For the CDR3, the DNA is TGCGCCAGCAGCCAAGTCGGATGGACAGTGAATCCGTATAATTCACCCCTCCACTTT. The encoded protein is CASSQVGWTVNPYNSPLHF.